This T cell receptor (beta chain) is from a study of shared clonotypes between healthy human individuals. Study-level results: Sampling covered nothing but blood. Tissue TCR repertoires likely differ from those found in blood. Larger richness was generally estimated for naive than memory subsets. Sharing across four donors was highest in naive CD4 (around 5%) and lowest in memory CD8 (approximately 0.4%).

Once extracted for a subset, genomic DNA was divided evenly among several immunoSEQ plates. The repertoire was sequenced with immunoSEQ multiplex PCR; TCRdb's copy has only in-frame clones and lacks some. This repertoire shows approximately 2.3 million clones, about 92% found once; its top ten account for 0.39%. The germline V and J ends were trimmed by 1 base and 4 bases, with 8 bases remaining between them. Per germline, CDR1 GTSNPN and CDR2 SVGIG (reference sequence). This CDR3 comprises 12 residues. Comments on this clone: Antigen unknown.

The chain couples TRBV30 to TRBJ2-7; no reliable D call. The specimen was naive CD4+ T cells from PBMCs. The subset here: CD45RA+ positively selected. This sequence was found in a man younger than 35 in good health. Some clones in this sample may be carry-over from other donors' samples. The CDR3 bases are TGTGCCTGGAGTGGGGGTACGTACGAGCAGTACTTC. The encoded protein is CAWSGGTYEQYF.